The clone carrying this T cell receptor beta chain occurred a few times. The antigen remains undetermined. TCRdb independently ran MiXCR on the RT-PCR reads; one entry per CDR3 protein. This table has 500,000 to 700,000 distinct CDR3 sequences, less than 25% appearing once. The source of the sample is a study of response to subunit inactivated influenza vaccine. Overall study results and limits: Seasonal influenza vaccination, on each occasion, was suggested by the authors to recruit few new T cells.

V was cut by 8 bases and J by 1 base, with 3 bases left in between. This CDR3 contains 11 residues. Another study also made use of these data, one on T cells expressing NK-cell markers. That source adds: Template switching by 5'RACE with UMIs generated the TCR beta cDNA. HCMV specificity of the expanded NKG2C+ T cell clones stayed unclear.

The chain joins TRBV12-3 or TRBV12-4 to TRBJ1-3; D is undetermined. The sample in question was CD4+ T cells sorted from PBMCs, obtained about 11 days after vaccination. The sequence was obtained from a man aged 45-65 years who received an inactivated influenza vaccine. The CDR3 DNA is TGTGCCAGCCGATCTGGAAACACCATATATTTT. As protein: CASRSGNTIYF.